The entry below describes one T cell receptor beta chain. Per the original data handling: To classify distant metastasis in papillary thyroid cancer, a model was built from CDR3 differences across clinicopathological groups. TCRdb reanalyzed the PCR reads with MiXCR. TCRdb assigned the V and J calls; the authors' analysis was not used. This repertoire shows more than 15,000 clones, about 28% found once; its top ten account for over 20%. Every patient was untreated before thyroid surgery. The CDR3 has 19 amino acids. V dropped 6 bases and J dropped 0; count of bases not matched to a gene: 16. Germline loops: CDR1 DFQATT, CDR2 SNEGSKA (reference sequence). This record comes from a study of metastatic and nonmetastatic thyroid tumors.

The clonotype was recovered from a female donor with papillary thyroid cancer or a benign thyroid nodule (not recorded which). Some clones in this sample may be carry-over from other donors' samples. Material: tumor tissue. The genes are TRBV20-1 and TRBJ2-1; 11 nucleotides align to TRBD2. The chain's CDR3 is CSARMGIAGGLTSYNEQFF. In DNA form, the CDR3 reads TGCAGTGCCCGCATGGGGATAGCGGGAGGGCTAACCTCCTACAATGAGCAGTTCTTC.